This TCR beta chain was found in a study of monozygotic twins with inflammatory bowel disease. Blood samples measuring less than 3 ml were taken per donor. Eight distinct reactions (per sample) were used to make the cDNA. TCRalpha and TCRbeta cDNA went through two nested PCRs of approximately 16 and 10 cycles. TCRdb re-called the 5' RACE reads and shows each CDR3 protein once, DNA omitted. This sample's table reports fewer than 550,000 distinct CDR3 sequences. Looked up from germline, CDR1 is SGHTA and CDR2 is FQGTGA. CDR3 length equals 18 residues. This clonotype originated in a human donor with ulcerative colitis or Crohn's disease, or a healthy co-twin of an affected twin (not recorded which). Sequencing was performed on blood. This rearrangement joins TRBV7-3 to TRBJ2-1; the TRBD2 assignment by TCRdb is unverifiable without DNA. The chain's CDR3 is CASSLGTSGRAVYNEQFF.